The 5 T cell receptor beta chains in this list originate from one sample, sequenced in a study of shared clonotypes between healthy human individuals. Using immunoSEQ multiplex PCR, the repertoire was profiled, and TCRdb retains in-frame clones only, with some absent. Of some 470,000 clones detected, over 65% appear once; the ten largest clones hold about an eighth. Sequencing was done on a sample of PBMCs. The receptors derive from a middle-aged woman in good health. Some clones in this sample may be carry-over from other donors' samples.

V is TRBV29-1 and J is TRBJ2-1; perhaps TRBD1 as D (6 bases). Trimming removed 4 bases at V and 1 base at J, with 8 bases between. Germline V gene sequence: CDR1 SQVTM, CDR2 ANQGSEA. The CDR3 contains 13 residues. The DNA for the CDR3 is TGCAGCGTTGCAGGGGTATCCTACAATGAGCAGTTCTTC. It encodes CSVAGVSYNEQFF.

The chain couples TRBV7-9 to TRBJ2-1, with 13 bases aligning to TRBD2. Germline CDR1 SEHNR, CDR2 FQNEAQ (reference sequence). V dropped 0 bases and J dropped 1; count of bases not matched to a gene: 6. CDR3 length: 19 residues. The chain's CDR3 is CASSLAGTSGKGSYNEQFF. CDR3 in DNA: TGTGCCAGCAGCTTAGCGGGGACTAGCGGGAAAGGGTCCTACAATGAGCAGTTCTTC.

V gene TRBV6-5 combines with J gene TRBJ2-7; D is perhaps TRBD1 (5 bases). Trimming shortened V by 2 bases and J by 1 base, and 6 bases separated the two germline ends. The CDR3 has 13 residues. Per germline, CDR1 MNHEY and CDR2 SVGAGI. The CDR3 DNA reads as TGTGCCAGCAGTTACGACAGATCCTACGAGCAGTACTTC. It is translated as CASSYDRSYEQYF.

J is TRBJ1-2 and V is TRBV5-1; 7 positions agree with TRBD1. Germline loops: CDR1 SGHRS, CDR2 YFSETQ. This CDR3 comprises 14 residues. V gave up 4 bases and J gave up 5 bases; unmatched junction bases: 8. The CDR3 spells CASSARDRLYGYTF. CDR3 DNA sequence: TGCGCCAGCAGCGCCCGGGACAGACTGTATGGCTACACCTTC.

Only a few counts were recorded for this clone. The chain employs TRBV6-6 and TRBJ2-5, with D tentatively TRBD2 (5 bases). The CDR3 contains 14 residues. Germline V lookup: CDR1 MNHNY, CDR2 SVGAGI (reference sequence). The ends were cut back, 6 bases at V and 3 bases at J, with 14 bases in the middle. CDR3 nucleotide sequence: TGTGCCAGCAGGGAGGTTATCGATAAAGAGACCCAGTACTTC. Translated, it gives CASREVIDKETQYF.